The present TCR beta chain was sequenced within a study of CD8 T cells in Susac syndrome. On the study more broadly: The Susac syndrome patients were therapy-naive, on corticosteroids, or on intravenous immunoglobulin alone at blood draw.

An input of roughly 0.5 to 1 ug of RNA was subjected to reverse transcription using random hexamers. The immunoSEQ assay covered 54 Vbeta and 13 Jbeta segments for CDR3. TCRdb called the immunoSEQ multiplex PCR reads again in MiXCR, with one record for every CDR3 protein. The sample lists approximately 260,000 distinct CDR3 sequences, 90% to 97% seen once, with under 0.12% in the top ten. Patients with Susac syndrome met diagnostic criteria that were recently defined for definite or probable disease. Isolation of CD8+ and CD4+ T cells was performed negatively, whereas enrichment of TEMRA cells was done by FACS. The CDR3 has 15 amino acids. Germline CDR1 and CDR2: MNHEY and SVGAGI. V shed 7 bases and J 0 bases; nucleotides not matched to a gene: 8.

This chain uses TRBV6-5 with TRBJ1-1; 7 bases align to TRBD1. The sequenced sample was CD4+ T cells from PBMCs. This clonotype originated in a human donor with Susac syndrome. The CDR3 DNA reads as TGTGCCAGCAAAGTCGGGACAGTCTTGAACACTGAAGCTTTCTTT. Protein product: CASKVGTVLNTEAFF.